The 6 T cell receptor beta chains presented below share a single source sample, sequenced in a study of blood T cell repertoires in COVID-19. Profiling relied on immunoSEQ multiplex PCR, and the TCRdb table lists in-frame clones only, not all of them. Here the sample spans 120,000 or so clones, more than 60% being singletons. Material for sequencing was peripheral blood. All receptors come from a woman in her sixties or seventies with acute or convalescent COVID-19.

This clone has just a few counts. The rearrangement uses TRBV11-2 and TRBJ1-1, with no clear D. Deletions cut 5 bases from V and 1 base from J, with 11 bases between. The CDR3 loop spans 14 amino acids. CDR1 and CDR2 (germline): SGHAT, FQNNGV. The CDR3 sequence: CASSPEGGNTEAFF. CDR3 nucleotide sequence: TGTGCCAGCAGCCCTGAGGGAGGGAACACTGAAGCTTTCTTT. Full variable domain (rest looked up from reference TRBV11-2 and TRBJ1-1): EAGVAQSPRYKIIEKRQSVAFWCNPISGHATLYWYQQILGQGPKLLIQFQNNGVVDDSQLPKDRFSAERLKGVDSTLKIQPAKLEDSAVYLCASSPEGGNTEAFFGQGTRLTVV.

This clone came up once. The chain joins TRBV5-1 to TRBJ1-2; 10 bases map to TRBD1. Germline lookup yields CDR1 SGHRS and CDR2 YFSETQ. Germline trimming cut 4 bases from V and 4 bases from J; bases unmatched to any gene: 7. The CDR3 covers 15 residues. CDR3 sequence: CASSLGQGSTYGYTF. In nucleotides, the CDR3 is TGCGCCAGCAGCCTGGGACAGGGGAGCACCTATGGCTACACCTTC.

The DNA of the CDR3 is TGTGCCAGCAGCATAGGACAGGGGTGGTCACCCCTCCACTTT. Residues: CASSIGQGWSPLHF. The genes are TRBV6-5 and TRBJ1-6, with 9 bases fitting TRBD1. Germline V lookup: CDR1 MNHEY, CDR2 SVGAGI. V shed 6 bases, J shed 10 bases, and the junction held 7 bases outside the gene matches. CDR3 length: 14 residues.

The chain recombines TRBV19 with TRBJ2-5; 7 nucleotides align to TRBD2. V lost 1 base and J lost 2; bases outside the gene matches: 7. From germline, CDR1 is LNHDA and CDR2 SQIVND (reference sequence). This CDR3 contains 16 residues. CDR3 in amino acids: CASSIGGGSSQETQYF. The CDR3 DNA reads as TGTGCCAGTAGTATAGGGGGGGGATCGTCGCAAGAGACCCAGTACTTC.

This chain connects TRBV6-2 or TRBV6-3 to TRBJ1-5, with 7 nucleotides matching TRBD1. V dropped 2 bases and J dropped 6; count of bases not matched to a gene: 4. Germline V lookup: CDR1 MNHEY, CDR2 SVGEGT. The CDR3 has 14 amino acids. The CDR3: CASSYVTGSQPQHF. CDR3 in DNA: TGTGCCAGCAGTTACGTGACAGGGTCTCAGCCCCAGCATTTT.

The CDR3 DNA reads TGTGCCAGCAGTGAACGTTGGGCTAGCACTAGCACAGATACGCAGTATTTT. It encodes CASSERWASTSTDTQYF. The V and J genes are TRBV2 and TRBJ2-3, with D possibly TRBD2 on 5 matching bases. The V and J ends lost 2 bases and 0 bases respectively, with 15 bases between them. The CDR3 is 17 amino acids. Germline V gives CDR1 SNHLY, CDR2 FYNNEI. The whole variable domain, filled in from reference TRBV2 and TRBJ2-3, reads EPEVTQTPSHQVTQMGQEVILRCVPISNHLYFYWYRQILGQKVEFLVSFYNNEISEKSEIFDDQFSVERPDGSNFTLKIRSTKLEDSAMYFCASSERWASTSTDTQYFGPGTRLTVL.